The 30 T cell receptor beta chains reported below all come from one sample, sequenced in a study of T cell responses to AZD1222 COVID-19 vaccine. Sequencing was performed with immunoSEQ multiplex PCR; in TCRdb, only in-frame clones are kept and a portion is missing. The sample records more than 120,000 clones, around 90% being singletons. This material consisted of peripheral blood, taken 28 days after the second dose of the MenACWY control vaccine. Every receptor here comes from an adult who received the MenACWY meningococcal vaccine as a control.

The gene calls are TRBV13 and TRBJ1-1; possibly TRBD1 for D (5 bases). The V and J ends lost 5 bases and 0 bases respectively, with 16 bases between them. This CDR3 spans 16 amino acids. CDR1 is PRHDT and CDR2 is FYEKMQ in the germline V gene (reference sequence). CDR3 protein: CASSPARGLMNTEAFF. CDR3 DNA: TGTGCCAGCAGCCCTGCTAGGGGTTTAATGAACACTGAAGCTTTCTTT. The full variable domain, in which reference TRBV13 and TRBJ1-1 provide the parts outside the CDR3, is AAGVIQSPRHLIKEKRETATLKCYPIPRHDTVYWYQQGPGQDPQFLISFYEKMQSDKGSIPDRFSAQQFSDYHSELNMSSLELGDSALYFCASSPARGLMNTEAFFGQGTRLTVV.

CDR3 region: CASSPLSGWATEAFF. CDR3 in DNA: TGTGCCAGCAGTCCCCTTTCAGGGTGGGCCACTGAAGCTTTCTTT. V and J are TRBV6-6 and TRBJ1-1; D might be TRBD1 (5 bases). The germline V and J ends were trimmed by 5 bases and 4 bases, with 17 bases remaining between them. The CDR3 spans 15 residues. Germline CDR1 is MNHNY and CDR2 is SVGAGI (reference sequence).

CDR3 sequence: CASSPGTGGSGYTF. DNA for the CDR3: TGTGCCAGCAGCCCAGGGACAGGGGGCAGTGGCTACACCTTC. The V call is TRBV7-9, the J call TRBJ1-2, with 12 nucleotides matching TRBD1. Per the germline V gene, CDR1 is SEHNR and CDR2 is FQNEAQ (reference sequence). The V and J ends lost 5 bases and 7 bases, in that order; junction bases with no gene match: 5. The CDR3 sequence is 14 residues long.

V is TRBV4-3 and J is TRBJ2-3; D may correspond to TRBD1 or TRBD2 (5 bases each). Trimming stripped 2 bases from V and 6 bases from J, with 12 bases between. Germline values: CDR1 LGHNA, CDR2 YSLEER. This CDR3 contains 14 residues. CDR3 residues: CASSQNFRGDTQYF. CDR3 in DNA: TGCGCCAGCAGCCAAAACTTTCGGGGCGATACGCAGTATTTT.

J is TRBJ2-5 and V is TRBV24-1; 8 positions agree with TRBD1. Trimming took 4 bases from V and 4 from J; bases not matched to a gene: 7. Germline CDR1 KGHDR, CDR2 SFDVKD. This CDR3 comprises 15 residues. The CDR3, as DNA: TGTGCCACCAGTGACACTCAGGGGGCGAGAGAGACCCAGTACTTC. Residues: CATSDTQGARETQYF.

The chain is built from TRBV6-1 and TRBJ2-7; D is perhaps TRBD1 (6 bases). The V gene's germline CDR1 is MNHNS and CDR2 SASEGT. The V gene lost 3 bases and the J gene lost 3 bases, with 9 bases spanning the gap. CDR3 size: 13 residues. Here the CDR3 DNA reads TGTGCCAGCAGTGAGAACAGGGTCTACGAGCAGTACTTC. Protein sequence: CASSENRVYEQYF.

This clone was observed once. The chain has TRBV5-6 and TRBJ1-1; D is ambiguous. The V and J ends lost 4 bases and 0 bases respectively, with 16 bases between them. The CDR3 length is 16 residues. Germline CDR1 is SGHDT and CDR2 is YYEEEE. Here the CDR3 reads CASSPTRAAMNTEAFF. Written as DNA, the CDR3 is TGTGCCAGCAGCCCTACGAGGGCAGCGATGAACACTGAAGCTTTCTTT.

The chain links TRBV7-2 to TRBJ2-2; D gene uncertain. The germline gives CDR1 SGHTA, CDR2 FQGNSA. There are 12 residues in the CDR3. Between the trimmed V and J ends, which lost 3 bases and 5 bases, there was a span of 4 bases. In DNA form, the CDR3 reads TGTGCCAGCAGCTTCTATACCGGGGAGCTGTTTTTT. Translated: CASSFYTGELFF. Full variable domain (rest looked up from reference TRBV7-2 and TRBJ2-2): GAGVSQSPSNKVTEKGKDVELRCDPISGHTALYWYRQSLGQGLEFLIYFQGNSAPDKSGLPSDRFSAERTGGSVSTLTIQRTQQEDSAVYLCASSFYTGELFFGEGSRLTVL.

The CDR3 protein is CASSYDRGNGYTF. DNA of the CDR3: TGTGCCAGCAGTTACGACAGGGGCAATGGCTACACCTTC. The genes are TRBV6-6 and TRBJ1-2; 8 positions agree with TRBD1. Germline-derived CDR1 and CDR2 are MNHNY and SVGAGI (reference sequence). This CDR3 has 13 residues. V gave up 2 bases and J gave up 6 bases; unmatched junction bases: 2.

CDR3 amino acids: CASSYAKKGNTEAFF. CDR3 in DNA: TGTGCCAGCAGTTACGCCAAAAAGGGGAACACTGAAGCTTTCTTT. This chain uses TRBV6-6 with TRBJ1-1; D call uncertain. Between the trimmed V and J ends, which lost 2 bases and 1 base, there was a span of 11 bases. The CDR3 loop spans 15 amino acids. Germline-derived CDR1 and CDR2 are MNHNY and SVGAGI (reference sequence).

The V and J genes are TRBV7-2 and TRBJ2-1; unclear D gene. Trimming stripped 3 bases from V and 5 bases from J, with 8 bases between. The CDR3 runs to 13 residues. Per germline, CDR1 SGHTA and CDR2 FQGNSA. Here the CDR3 reads CASSLGRHNEQFF. CDR3 coding DNA: TGTGCCAGCAGCTTGGGAAGGCACAATGAGCAGTTCTTC. The variable domain in full, with the rest retrieved from reference TRBV7-2 and TRBJ2-1, is GAGVSQSPSNKVTEKGKDVELRCDPISGHTALYWYRQSLGQGLEFLIYFQGNSAPDKSGLPSDRFSAERTGGSVSTLTIQRTQQEDSAVYLCASSLGRHNEQFFGPGTRLTVL.

The chain couples TRBV12-3 or TRBV12-4 to TRBJ1-2; D is ambiguous. This CDR3 comprises 10 residues. Trimming shortened V by 11 bases and J by 7 bases, and 11 bases separated the two germline ends. CDR3 region: CAETRGGYTF. The CDR3 DNA is TGTGCCGAAACTCGTGGTGGCTACACCTTC.

This clone turned up a few times. The genes are TRBV7-9 and TRBJ2-7; D may correspond to TRBD1 or TRBD2 (5 bases each). This CDR3 is built from 15 residues. Looked up from germline, CDR1 is SEHNR and CDR2 is FQNEAQ (reference sequence). V gave up 7 bases and J gave up 7 bases, with 23 bases separating them. The CDR3 nucleotides are TGTGCCAGCACCCTCTCTGGGGCCGGAGGTCGGGAGCAGTACTTC. This encodes CASTLSGAGGREQYF.

The genes are TRBV27 and TRBJ2-1; D possibly uses TRBD1 or TRBD2 (5 bases each). The V gene lost 8 bases and the J gene lost 8 bases, with 19 bases spanning the gap. The CDR3 runs 14 residues. Germline lookup yields CDR1 MNHEY and CDR2 SMNVEV (reference sequence). DNA of the CDR3: TGTGCCAGCCGCTGGTCGGGACCCTGGGATGAGCAGTTCTTC. Residues: CASRWSGPWDEQFF.

The chain links TRBV28 to TRBJ2-4; D is ambiguous. Germline values: CDR1 MDHEN, CDR2 SYDVKM. The CDR3 contains 13 residues. Between the trimmed V and J ends, which lost 6 bases and 8 bases, there was a span of 14 bases. The CDR3 sequence is CASSPSGWDIQYF. DNA of the CDR3: TGTGCCAGCAGCCCCTCCGGTTGGGACATTCAGTACTTC.

This clone was picked up one time. This chain joins TRBV9 and TRBJ2-1; D not resolved. The CDR3 covers 15 residues. Germline V gene data show CDR1 as SGDLS and CDR2 as YYNGEE. Trimming removed 3 bases from V and 0 bases from J, with 10 bases in between. The DNA of the CDR3 is TGTGCCAGCAGCGCTCGACTTAGCTCCTACAATGAGCAGTTCTTC. This encodes CASSARLSSYNEQFF.

The chain has TRBV2 and TRBJ2-1; D may be TRBD1 or TRBD2 (7 bases each). V was cut by 4 bases and J by 8 bases, with 15 bases left in between. The CDR3 has 14 residues. From germline, CDR1 is SNHLY and CDR2 FYNNEI. This CDR3 reads CASSGQGGTDEQFF. The CDR3 DNA follows: TGTGCCAGCAGTGGACAGGGAGGGACCGATGAGCAGTTCTTC.

V usage is TRBV10-3 and J usage is TRBJ2-7; TRBD2 agrees at 13 bases. The CDR3 spans 16 residues. From germline, CDR1 is ENHRY and CDR2 SYGVKD. V dropped 5 bases and J dropped 0; count of bases not matched to a gene: 4. The CDR3 nucleotides read TGTGCCATCAGTCCCGGGACTAGCGGGGTCTCCTACGAGCAGTACTTC. It is translated as CAISPGTSGVSYEQYF.

The J gene is TRBJ1-2, the V gene TRBV7-2; TRBD1 matches at 11 bases. V shed 5 bases, J shed 6 bases, and the junction held 11 bases outside the gene matches. Per the germline V gene, CDR1 is SGHTA and CDR2 is FQGNSA. The CDR3 is 16 amino acids. CDR3 bases: TGTGCCAGCAGCCTTACTCGCTGGACAGGGGGCGATGGCTACACCTTC. This encodes CASSLTRWTGGDGYTF.

The genes are TRBV7-2 and TRBJ2-7; no clear D gene. The CDR3 is 14 amino acids. V was cut by 1 base and J by 8 bases, with 15 bases left in between. Germline V gene sequence: CDR1 SGHTA, CDR2 FQGNSA. CDR3 sequence: CASSLGTSLGKQYF. The CDR3 DNA sequence: TGTGCCAGCAGCTTAGGAACGTCCTTAGGCAAGCAGTACTTC.

The chain carries TRBV5-1 and TRBJ1-1; TRBD1 agrees at 9 bases. Per germline, CDR1 SGHRS and CDR2 YFSETQ. This CDR3 contains 14 residues. Trimming took 3 bases from V and 2 from J; bases not matched to a gene: 2. Here the CDR3 reads CASSSDRGNTEAFF. For the CDR3, the DNA is TGCGCCAGCAGCTCGGACAGGGGTAACACTGAAGCTTTCTTT. Drawing the rest from reference TRBV5-1 and TRBJ1-1, the complete variable domain is KAGVTQTPRYLIKTRGQQVTLSCSPISGHRSVSWYQQTPGQGLQFLFEYFSETQRNKGNFPGRFSGRQFSNSRSEMNVSTLELGDSALYLCASSSDRGNTEAFFGQGTRLTVV.

The chain joins TRBV24-1 to TRBJ1-2; a weak D match, TRBD1 (5 bases). The CDR3 length is 17 residues. The V end was cut by 4 bases, the J end by 3 bases, with 20 bases between. Germline values: CDR1 KGHDR, CDR2 SFDVKD. CDR3 sequence reads: CATSDPAGGSGHYGYTF. The CDR3 DNA follows: TGTGCCACCAGTGACCCTGCCGGTGGGTCAGGGCACTATGGCTACACCTTC.

The table lists this clone with a count of one. CDR3 sequence (DNA): TGTGCCAGCAGTTACTCAGGACAGGAAGGAGGCTACACCTTC. Translating gives CASSYSGQEGGYTF. V is TRBV6-5 and J is TRBJ1-2; 7 bases map to TRBD1. The V and J ends lost 0 bases and 8 bases, in that order; junction bases with no gene match: 6. Germline CDR1 and CDR2: MNHEY and SVGAGI. The CDR3 consists of 14 residues.

The CDR3 sequence is CASSLDPGDSQGRGQPQHF. CDR3 sequence (DNA): TGCGCCAGCAGCTTGGATCCCGGAGACAGCCAAGGGAGGGGTCAGCCCCAGCATTTT. The chain is built from TRBV5-1 and TRBJ1-5; D is possibly TRBD1 (5 bases). The CDR3 extends over 19 amino acids. Germline V gives CDR1 SGHRS, CDR2 YFSETQ. V lost 0 bases, J lost 6 bases, and 25 bases lay in between.

The chain links TRBV18 to TRBJ1-2; unclear D gene. This CDR3 has 15 residues. The germline V gene encodes CDR1 KGHSH and CDR2 LQKENI. V was trimmed by 3 bases and J by 8 bases, leaving 19 bases between them. The CDR3 bases are TGTGCCAGCTCACCGATGGAGGTTGCGGTAGAGGGCTACACCTTC. Translating it yields CASSPMEVAVEGYTF.

The genes are TRBV6-2 or TRBV6-3 and TRBJ1-6, with unresolved D. This CDR3 region has 17 residues. Trimming took off 4 bases at V and 9 bases at J, with 22 bases between the two ends. Germline V lookup: CDR1 MNHEY, CDR2 SVGEGT. CDR3 sequence reads: CASSSMDVFSRISPLHF. CDR3 in DNA: TGTGCCAGCAGTTCGATGGACGTATTCTCCCGAATTTCACCCCTCCACTTT.

The rearrangement uses TRBV5-1 and TRBJ2-7; TRBD2 might be the D (5 bases). The V end lost 0 bases, the J end lost 3 bases, and 16 bases lay between the germline ends. The CDR3 sequence is 16 residues long. Per germline, CDR1 SGHRS and CDR2 YFSETQ. The CDR3 DNA is TGCGCCAGCAGCTTGGCCCCCTCAGCGGCCGTCTACGAGCAGTACTTC. It yields the protein CASSLAPSAAVYEQYF.

This chain uses TRBV6-1 with TRBJ1-3; 8 bases are shared with TRBD1. The CDR3 runs to 15 residues. Germline CDR1 reads MNHNS; CDR2 reads SASEGT. After removal of 6 bases from V and 0 bases from J, the junction contained 4 bases not matched to a gene. The CDR3 here is CASSRDRTSGNTIYF. In DNA, the CDR3 is TGTGCCAGCAGCCGGGACAGGACCTCTGGAAACACCATATATTTT.

The chain combines TRBV27 with TRBJ1-5; D not resolved. The germline V gene encodes CDR1 MNHEY and CDR2 SMNVEV (reference sequence). This CDR3 comprises 15 residues. V lost 4 bases and J 5 bases, leaving 15 bases between the germline ends. In nucleotides, the CDR3 is TGTGCCAGCAGTTCGCTTAGACATTTGGATCAGCCCCAGCATTTT. Protein: CASSSLRHLDQPQHF.

The chain joins TRBV5-1 to TRBJ2-2; tentative D call: TRBD2 (5 bases). Trimming shortened V by 0 bases and J by 1 base, and 10 bases separated the two germline ends. CDR3 length: 16 amino acids. CDR1 and CDR2 (germline): SGHRS, YFSETQ. This chain's CDR3 is CASSLAPAENTGELFF. CDR3 coding DNA: TGCGCCAGCAGCTTGGCTCCAGCGGAGAACACCGGGGAGCTGTTTTTT.